A single sample is the source of the 26 T cell receptor beta chains below, sequenced in a study of blood T cell repertoires in COVID-19. TCRdb keeps only in-frame clones here, not all; method: immunoSEQ multiplex PCR. The sample includes 100,000 to 150,000 clones, over 60% of them seen just once. The sample comprised peripheral blood. Source of these receptors: an older man with acute or convalescent COVID-19.

The CDR3 is CASRAWGTPNSPLHF. As DNA, the CDR3 is TGTGCCAGCAGGGCCTGGGGGACACCAAATTCACCCCTCCACTTT. This rearrangement joins TRBV7-9 to TRBJ1-6, with a tentative D call TRBD1 (6 bases). Trimming removed 6 bases from V and 7 bases from J, with 16 bases in between. Germline values: CDR1 SEHNR, CDR2 FQNEAQ (reference sequence). This CDR3 contains 15 residues.

The V call is TRBV19, the J call TRBJ1-4, with 7 bases matching TRBD1. Germline V gene lookup returns CDR1 LNHDA and CDR2 SQIVND (reference sequence). V lost 6 bases and J lost 1; bases outside the gene matches: 2. The CDR3 length is 14 residues. In DNA form, the CDR3 reads TGTGCCAGTAGGGACAGGAGAACTAATGAAAAACTGTTTTTT. It yields the protein CASRDRRTNEKLFF.

This clone has just a few counts. The genes are TRBV11-2 and TRBJ2-7; TRBD1 matches at 7 bases. The CDR3 length is 14 residues. The junction had 9 bases not matched to a gene; V was cut back by 5 bases and J by 5 bases. The V gene's germline CDR1 is SGHAT and CDR2 FQNNGV. CDR3 DNA sequence: TGTGCCAGCAGCGCGGTAAGGGGGCGACACGAGCAGTACTTC. The encoded protein is CASSAVRGRHEQYF.

This rearrangement joins TRBV4-1 to TRBJ1-2, with a possible D match to TRBD1 (6 bases). From germline, CDR1 is MGHRA and CDR2 YSYEKL. The CDR3 has 16 residues. V gave up 4 bases and J gave up 3 bases, with 18 bases separating them. The CDR3: CASSPLGGGADYGYTF. CDR3 in DNA: TGCGCCAGCAGCCCCTTAGGTGGGGGCGCGGACTATGGCTACACCTTC.

The J gene is TRBJ2-7, the V gene TRBV3-1 (or the pseudogene TRBV3-2); D possibly corresponds to TRBD1 (5 bases). The CDR3 runs to 13 residues. CDR1 is LGHDT and CDR2 is YNNKEL in the germline V gene (reference sequence). With 6 bases removed from V and 5 bases from J, the gap between germline ends came to 14 bases. The CDR3: CASSFQGGDEQYF. The CDR3 nucleotides are TGTGCCAGCAGTTTTCAGGGTGGCGACGAGCAGTACTTC.

This clone was counted a single time. The rearrangement links TRBV30 to TRBJ1-1; D is possibly TRBD1 (5 bases). The V gene lost 0 bases and the J gene lost 3 bases, with 8 bases spanning the gap. The V gene's germline CDR1 is GTSNPN and CDR2 SVGIG (reference sequence). CDR3 length equals 13 residues. The CDR3 region has the DNA TGTGCCTGGAGTGTACAGGAAGACACTGAAGCTTTCTTT. Translation gives CAWSVQEDTEAFF.

V gene TRBV7-2 combines with J gene TRBJ2-7, with 11 bases identical to TRBD1. The J segment lost 6 bases and the V segment lost 0 bases, leaving 4 bases of the junction unmatched. The CDR3 length is 15 residues. Germline values: CDR1 SGHTA, CDR2 FQGNSA. CDR3 nucleotide sequence: TGTGCCAGCAGCTTAGCGGGACAGGGGGGCGGCGAGCAGTACTTC. Translated: CASSLAGQGGGEQYF.

The rearrangement uses TRBV11-2 and TRBJ2-3; 10 bases are shared with TRBD2. CDR1 is SGHAT, CDR2 FQNNGV, per germline. V shed 10 bases and J 4 bases; nucleotides not matched to a gene: 14. This CDR3 is built from 16 residues. CDR3 region: CATSDGAGGLADTQYF. CDR3 in DNA: TGTGCCACCTCAGACGGAGCGGGGGGGCTGGCAGATACGCAGTATTTT.

The genes are TRBV9 and TRBJ2-5, with D perhaps TRBD1 (7 bases). V gave up 0 bases and J gave up 5 bases, with 20 bases separating them. This CDR3 is 17 amino acids long. The V gene's germline CDR1 is SGDLS and CDR2 YYNGEE. As DNA, the CDR3 is TGTGCCAGCAGCGTAGGGGGCGGGACAGCTGGTACGGAGACCCAGTACTTC. This sequence encodes CASSVGGGTAGTETQYF. The complete variable domain, with remaining parts taken from reference TRBV9 and TRBJ2-5, reads DSGVTQTPKHLITATGQRVTLRCSPRSGDLSVYWYQQSLDQGLQFLIQYYNGEERAKGNILERFSAQQFPDLHSELNLSSLELGDSALYFCASSVGGGTAGTETQYFGPGTRLLVL.

A few counts support this clone. The chain is built from TRBV25-1 and TRBJ1-1, with D maybe TRBD1 (6 bases). The CDR3 sequence is 18 residues long. Trimming removed 6 bases from V and 0 bases from J, with 23 bases in between. Germline-derived CDR1 and CDR2 are MGHDK and SYGVNS. Here the CDR3 reads CASRSDAGGIGMNTEAFF. The CDR3 bases are TGTGCCAGCAGAAGTGACGCGGGGGGCATTGGGATGAACACTGAAGCTTTCTTT.

The CDR3 region has the DNA TGTGCCAGCAGCCAAGAAGCGGGCAACCGTGGACCCCTCCACTTT. Protein: CASSQEAGNRGPLHF. The V call is TRBV3-1 (or the pseudogene TRBV3-2), the J call TRBJ1-6; D not resolved. This CDR3 is 15 amino acids long. The germline V gene has CDR1 LGHDT and CDR2 YNNKEL (reference sequence). Trimming removed 0 bases at V and 12 bases at J, with 15 bases between.

The chain combines TRBV30 with TRBJ1-6; TRBD1 aligns across 8 bases. Germline CDR1 and CDR2: GTSNPN and SVGIG (reference sequence). CDR3 length: 14 residues. The V and J ends lost 0 bases and 9 bases, in that order; junction bases with no gene match: 4. CDR3: CAWSVLQGGSPLHF. CDR3 nucleotide sequence: TGTGCCTGGAGTGTCTTACAGGGGGGTTCACCCCTCCACTTT.

The genes are TRBV19 and TRBJ2-4; TRBD1 matches at 7 bases. The germline CDR1 and CDR2 sequences are LNHDA and SQIVND (reference sequence). J was trimmed by 6 bases and V by 3 bases; bases with no gene match: 5. CDR3 length equals 14 residues. CDR3 in amino acids: CASSIMTGPNIQYF. The CDR3 DNA is TGTGCCAGTAGTATCATGACAGGGCCAAACATTCAGTACTTC.

V usage is TRBV19 and J usage is TRBJ2-2; a possible D gene is TRBD1 (5 bases). The CDR3 spans 14 residues. The germline V gene has CDR1 LNHDA and CDR2 SQIVND (reference sequence). With 9 bases removed from V and 1 base from J, the gap between germline ends came to 12 bases. The CDR3 sequence: CASKDTQNTGELFF. The CDR3 nucleotides read TGTGCCAGCAAGGACACGCAGAACACCGGGGAGCTGTTTTTT.

The chain couples TRBV7-2 to TRBJ2-7; 10 bases fit TRBD1. The J segment lost 4 bases and the V segment lost 5 bases, leaving 2 bases of the junction unmatched. Germline CDR1 is SGHTA and CDR2 is FQGNSA. This CDR3 has 13 residues. For the CDR3, the DNA is TGTGCCAGCAGCCGACAGGGGGCTTACGAGCAGTACTTC. Encoded protein: CASSRQGAYEQYF.

This chain joins TRBV28 and TRBJ1-2; D is unresolved. Trimming removed 11 bases from V and 7 bases from J, with 14 bases in between. Germline CDR1 MDHEN, CDR2 SYDVKM. The length of the CDR3 is 11 residues. This CDR3 is CACNRLAGYTF. As DNA, the CDR3 is TGTGCCTGCAACCGACTAGCTGGCTACACCTTC.

Only one count was recorded for this clone. The chain employs TRBV2 and TRBJ2-5; D possibly corresponds to TRBD1 (6 bases). CDR1 and CDR2 from the germline V gene are SNHLY and FYNNEI. There are 14 residues in the CDR3. V was cut by 8 bases and J by 6 bases, with 19 bases left in between. The CDR3 sequence is CASPSGQGQQTQYF. CDR3 in DNA: TGTGCCAGCCCTTCCGGCCAGGGGCAACAGACCCAGTACTTC.

V gene TRBV29-1 combines with J gene TRBJ2-5; D is possibly TRBD1 (5 bases). Germline CDR1 and CDR2: SQVTM and ANQGSEA. The V end was cut by 7 bases, the J end by 2 bases, with 14 bases between. This CDR3 is built from 13 residues. The CDR3 spells CSASRQIQETQYF. CDR3 sequence (DNA): TGCAGCGCTAGTCGACAGATTCAAGAGACCCAGTACTTC.

V usage is TRBV5-1 and J usage is TRBJ2-1; 10 nucleotides align to TRBD1. CDR3 size: 15 residues. V lost 0 bases to trimming and J lost 5 bases; unmatched junction nucleotides: 2. Germline CDR1 and CDR2: SGHRS and YFSETQ. Written as DNA, the CDR3 is TGCGCCAGCAGCTTGGGGGACAGGGGAAACAATGAGCAGTTCTTC. As protein: CASSLGDRGNNEQFF.

CDR3 nucleotide sequence: TGTGCCAGCAGCTTTTCACAGGGGGATCTAAACTATGGCTACACCTTC. Translated, it gives CASSFSQGDLNYGYTF. The J gene is TRBJ1-2, the V gene TRBV11-3; 8 bases are a match to TRBD1. The CDR3 has 16 residues. Germline V gene data show CDR1 as SGHNT and CDR2 as YENEEA. The ends lost 3 bases at V and 2 bases at J; junction bases unmatched: 8.

The chain couples TRBV15 to TRBJ2-1, with a possible D match to TRBD1 (6 bases). Trimming pared 1 base from V and 9 bases from J, leaving 16 bases between. Germline V gene lookup returns CDR1 LNHNV and CDR2 YYDKDF (reference sequence). The CDR3 length is 15 residues. CDR3 DNA sequence: TGTGCCACCAGCAGAGCGGGTGAGGGGGTAGGTGAGCAGTTCTTC. As protein: CATSRAGEGVGEQFF. Complete variable domain (other parts from reference TRBV15 and TRBJ2-1): DAMVIQNPRYQVTQFGKPVTLSCSQTLNHNVMYWYQQKSSQAPKLLFHYYDKDFNNEADTPDNFQSRRPNTSFCFLDIRSPGLGDTAMYLCATSRAGEGVGEQFFGPGTRLTVL.

The chain is built from TRBV28 and TRBJ1-2, with 7 bases matching TRBD1. Looked up from germline, CDR1 is MDHEN and CDR2 is SYDVKM. CDR3 length equals 14 residues. Trimming at V came to 4 bases and at J to 4 bases, leaving 6 bases not matched to a gene. The CDR3 DNA reads as TGTGCCAGCAGTTCCCGGGACAGCATCTATGGCTACACCTTC. It specifies CASSSRDSIYGYTF.

The chain employs TRBV5-5 and TRBJ2-2; D possibly corresponds to TRBD1 (5 bases). V lost 0 bases and J lost 6, with 15 bases in between. The germline gives CDR1 SGHKS, CDR2 YYEKEE (reference sequence). This CDR3 spans 16 amino acids. CDR3 region: CASSLGQGIHAGELFF. The CDR3 nucleotides are TGTGCCAGCAGCTTGGGTCAGGGTATTCACGCCGGGGAGCTGTTTTTT.

The genes are TRBV7-9 and TRBJ1-1; TRBD1 is a possible D gene (5 bases). The CDR3 is 12 residues long. Per germline, CDR1 SEHNR and CDR2 FQNEAQ (reference sequence). Trimming took 5 bases from V and 5 from J, leaving 9 bases between them. CDR3 in amino acids: CASSPGGTEAFF. DNA for the CDR3: TGTGCCAGCAGCCCCGGGGGGACTGAAGCTTTCTTT.

J is TRBJ1-2 and V is TRBV19; 7 positions agree with TRBD1. Trimming took 4 bases from V and 5 from J; bases not matched to a gene: 10. Germline CDR1 reads LNHDA; CDR2 reads SQIVND (reference sequence). The CDR3 is 15 residues long. The CDR3 sequence is CASSTPLTGVYGYTF. The CDR3 bases are TGTGCCAGTAGTACTCCCTTAACAGGGGTTTATGGCTACACCTTC. Complete variable domain (other parts from reference TRBV19 and TRBJ1-2): DGGITQSPKYLFRKEGQNVTLSCEQNLNHDAMYWYRQDPGQGLRLIYYSQIVNDFQKGDIAEGYSVSREKKESFPLTVTSAQKNPTAFYLCASSTPLTGVYGYTFGSGTRLTVV.

This clone was observed a few times. The gene calls are TRBV9 and TRBJ1-3; tentative D call: TRBD1 (6 bases). Trimming cost V 1 base and J 4 bases, with 9 bases left between them. The CDR3 spans 14 residues. Germline CDR1 is SGDLS and CDR2 is YYNGEE. The DNA of the CDR3 is TGTGCCAGCAGCGTACTACAGGGAGGAAACACCATATATTTT. Protein: CASSVLQGGNTIYF.